This paragraph reports one T cell receptor (beta chain). The data are from a study of blood T cell repertoires in COVID-19. Study in general: Spain, Italy and the United States supplied samples that represented acute and convalescent COVID-19. PBMCs, B-cell-depleted T cells, or T cells were the source of the cDNA or gDNA that made up the material.

Germline values: CDR1 LGHNA, CDR2 YSLEER. Trimming stripped 1 base from V and 0 bases from J, with 7 bases between. The CDR3 spans 14 residues. In the original analysis: Amplification of reference gene primers provided the estimated nucleated cell counts. Some clones are missing from TCRdb's copy, which holds only in-frame ones; the method was immunoSEQ multiplex PCR. Clonal size and the V and J genes are those of that table, whereas D and trimming came from the DNA. The table records 150,000 to 200,000 clones, 80% to 90% of them present only once. What was sequenced was peripheral blood. This chain connects TRBV4-3 to TRBJ2-7; D is unresolved. This clonotype was sampled from a human donor with active or convalescent COVID-19. The donor label of this sample is uncertain. CDR3 sequence reads: CASSQGESSYEQYF. The CDR3 DNA reads as TGCGCCAGCAGCCAAGGCGAGAGCTCCTACGAGCAGTACTTC.